The clone carrying this TCR beta chain was seen repeatedly, ten times or more. Its antigen is unidentified. One entry per CDR3 protein, called by TCRdb with MiXCR from the reads. The table records approximately 250,000 distinct CDR3 sequences, approximately 10% of them present only once. This sample is part of a study of T cell repertoires in cytomegalovirus infection. Study-level results: CMV carriers with the relevant HLA were identified by cumulative public TCR beta family frequency.

V lost 0 bases and J lost 5, with 22 bases in between. The CDR3 loop spans 18 amino acids. CDR1 and CDR2 from the germline V gene are MGHRA and YSYEKL. The chain has TRBV4-1 and TRBJ2-5, with D perhaps being TRBD1 or TRBD2 (7 bases each). The source of this sequence is a human donor in good health (CMV status not recorded). Some clones in this sample may be carry-over from other donors' samples. The sequenced material came from PBMCs. CDR3 residues: CASSQEGGSGDRRETQYF. The CDR3 DNA is TGCGCCAGCAGCCAAGAAGGTGGAAGCGGGGACAGACGGGAGACCCAGTACTTC.